Below, 9 T cell receptor beta chains from the same sample are listed, as sequenced in a study of regulatory T cells in long-lasting Graves disease. Construction of the TCR beta libraries employed iRepertoire HTBI primers in conjunction with Arm-PCR of CDR3 regions. TCRdb reprocessed the multiplex PCR reads with MiXCR, giving one entry per CDR3 protein. The data contain approximately 470,000 distinct CDR3 sequences, about a sixth of them singletons. Time point given: newly diagnosed GD, antithyroid drugs for less than 3 months. With RNA extracted from PBMCs as input, the TCR library was made. This sample also belongs to another study, concerning T cells in Graves' hyperthyroidism and ophthalmopathy.

The sequences come from peripheral blood mononuclear cells (PBMCs), collected at new diagnosis, from a patient treated with antithyroid drugs. The origin of the receptors is a man in his forties with Graves disease.

This clonotype was seen repeatedly, ten times or more. V is TRBV30 and J is TRBJ2-5, with D uncertain. This CDR3 is 11 amino acids long. The germline CDR1 and CDR2 sequences are GTSNPN and SVGIG (reference sequence). The V gene lost 3 bases and the J gene lost 5 bases, with 7 bases spanning the gap. For the CDR3, the DNA is TGTGCCTGGAGGATCAGGGAGACCCAGTACTTC. The encoded protein is CAWRIRETQYF.

The chain has TRBV18 and TRBJ2-1, with D tentatively TRBD1 (6 bases). Germline CDR1 is KGHSH and CDR2 is LQKENI. Trimming cost V 2 bases and J 9 bases, with 14 bases left between them. This CDR3 is built from 14 residues. CDR3 nucleotides: TGTGCCAGCTCACCAAGGGCAGGGGCTAGTGAGCAGTTCTTC. Encoded protein: CASSPRAGASEQFF.

CDR3 nucleotide sequence: TGTGCCAGCAGCCTGGGACAGGGTTTCGATGAGCAGTTCTTC. Its protein is CASSLGQGFDEQFF. The rearrangement links TRBV6-1 to TRBJ2-1; 9 nucleotides match TRBD1. V was pared by 6 bases and J by 8 bases, with 8 bases of the junction left unmatched. The CDR3 contains 14 residues. CDR1 MNHNS and CDR2 SASEGT come from the germline V gene.

This clonotype appeared many times. This rearrangement joins TRBV19 to TRBJ2-1; 7 nucleotides line up with TRBD2. The germline CDR1 and CDR2 sequences are LNHDA and SQIVND (reference sequence). CDR3 size: 15 residues. J lost 4 bases, V lost 1 base, and 4 bases had no gene match. Here the CDR3 reads CASSIGLAVYNEQFF. The DNA of the CDR3 is TGTGCCAGTAGTATAGGCCTAGCGGTTTACAATGAGCAGTTCTTC.

The chain carries TRBV19 and TRBJ2-1; D remains ambiguous. V lost 6 bases to trimming and J lost 7 bases, with 16 bases between them. CDR1 and CDR2 (germline): LNHDA, SQIVND (reference sequence). CDR3 length equals 14 residues. The CDR3 DNA reads as TGTGCCAGTAGAGACCTTTCTCGGACGAATGAGCAGTTCTTC. Amino acid sequence: CASRDLSRTNEQFF.

This clonotype was found many times. The chain's CDR3 is CASSRTGNHNEQFF. CDR3 DNA sequence: TGTGCCAGCAGCAGGACAGGGAACCACAATGAGCAGTTCTTC. The chain employs TRBV27 and TRBJ2-1, with 8 bases matching TRBD1. V was clipped by 6 bases and J by 5 bases; unmatched bases: 6. The CDR3 spans 14 residues. The germline V gene encodes CDR1 MNHEY and CDR2 SMNVEV (reference sequence).

Ten or more counts support this clonotype. CDR3 residues: CASSLSQGGSPLHF. The CDR3 DNA is TGTGCCAGCAGTTTATCGCAGGGTGGTTCACCCCTCCACTTT. The chain employs TRBV28 and TRBJ1-6; tentative D call: TRBD1 (5 bases). The germline V gene has CDR1 MDHEN and CDR2 SYDVKM. V gave up 1 base and J gave up 9 bases, with 10 bases separating them. CDR3 length: 14 residues. The full variable domain, completed using reference TRBV28 and TRBJ1-6, is DVKVTQSSRYLVKRTGEKVFLECVQDMDHENMFWYRQDPGLGLRLIYFSYDVKMKEKGDIPEGYSVSREKKERFSLILESASTNQTSMYLCASSLSQGGSPLHFGNGTRLTVT.

This clonotype was picked up many times. The chain is built from TRBV20-1 and TRBJ2-1; D may be TRBD1 or TRBD2 (6 bases each). Germline CDR1 DFQATT, CDR2 SNEGSKA (reference sequence). The CDR3 totals 14 residues. Trimming shortened V by 6 bases and J by 7 bases, and 19 bases separated the two germline ends. The CDR3: CSAAAGGGGNEQFF. The CDR3 DNA follows: TGCAGTGCCGCAGCCGGGGGCGGTGGGAATGAGCAGTTCTTC.

This clonotype showed up just a few times. This sequence joins TRBV6-2 or TRBV6-3 and TRBJ2-7; D call uncertain. The V gene lost 2 bases and the J gene lost 0 bases, with 8 bases spanning the gap. The CDR3 contains 14 residues. From germline, CDR1 is MNHEY and CDR2 SVGEGT. The CDR3 here is CASSYRTSSYEQYF. CDR3 in DNA: TGTGCCAGCAGTTACCGGACCAGCTCCTACGAGCAGTACTTC.